The 16 T cell receptor beta chains listed next were all sequenced from one sample in a study of OX40 agonist ivuxolimab in advanced cancers. Profiling relied on immunoSEQ multiplex PCR, and the TCRdb table lists in-frame clones only, not all of them. The sample yields some 62,000 clones, 75% to 85% seen once. The sample was CD4+ or CD8+ T cells sorted from blood, taken in a trial of the OX40 agonist ivuxolimab. These receptors were taken from an adult with an advanced solid tumor such as melanoma, head and neck, liver or kidney cancer.

The chain employs TRBV19 and TRBJ1-3; no firm D call. Trimming took 2 bases from V and 1 from J, leaving 6 bases between them. The germline V gene encodes CDR1 LNHDA and CDR2 SQIVND (reference sequence). This CDR3 is 14 amino acids long. CDR3 coding DNA: TGTGCCAGTAGTATAACAGATTCTGGAAACACCATATATTTT. Translated: CASSITDSGNTIYF.

This sequence joins TRBV9 and TRBJ1-3; no reliable D call. This CDR3 is built from 18 residues. The V gene lost 4 bases and the J gene lost 3 bases, with 23 bases spanning the gap. CDR1 is SGDLS, CDR2 YYNGEE, per germline. CDR3 nucleotide sequence: TGTGCCAGCAGCTCCAACCCCCTTCTTGGTCGGGGTGGAAACACCATATATTTT. It specifies CASSSNPLLGRGGNTIYF.

V is TRBV7-9 and J is TRBJ2-7; D is unresolved. The CDR3 spans 13 residues. Germline V gene sequence: CDR1 SEHNR, CDR2 FQNEAQ (reference sequence). The V and J ends lost 0 bases and 6 bases respectively, with 9 bases between them. In DNA form, the CDR3 reads TGTGCCAGCAGCTTAGCAGGCACTGGCGAGCAGTACTTC. Amino acids: CASSLAGTGEQYF.

The chain uses TRBV4-3 and TRBJ1-1, with 10 bases identical to TRBD1. Looked up from germline, CDR1 is LGHNA and CDR2 is YSLEER. CDR3 length: 13 residues. V lost 4 bases to trimming and J lost 6 bases; unmatched junction nucleotides: 2. CDR3 sequence (DNA): TGCGCCAGCAGCCCCGGGACAGGGGCTGAAGCTTTCTTT. It encodes CASSPGTGAEAFF.

This rearrangement joins TRBV7-6 to TRBJ1-1; 8 nucleotides line up with TRBD1. The V segment lost 2 bases and the J segment 1 base; nucleotides outside the gene matches: 9. The CDR3 loop spans 17 amino acids. CDR1 and CDR2 (germline): SGHVS, FNYEAQ. The CDR3 here is CASSLWPGTGANTEAFF. The CDR3 coding sequence is TGTGCCAGCAGCTTATGGCCCGGGACAGGCGCGAACACTGAAGCTTTCTTT.

The chain has TRBV30 and TRBJ1-3; D perhaps matches TRBD1 (6 bases). The CDR3 loop spans 15 amino acids. V was cut by 2 bases and J by 1 base, with 12 bases left in between. In germline, CDR1 is GTSNPN, CDR2 SVGIG (reference sequence). The CDR3 DNA is TGTGCCTGGAGTTTCGGGGGGCAATCTGGAAACACCATATATTTT. Its translation: CAWSFGGQSGNTIYF.

V and J are TRBV27 and TRBJ1-3; the match to TRBD1 covers 9 bases. J was trimmed by 0 bases and V by 6 bases; bases with no gene match: 3. The CDR3 is 15 residues long. Germline V lookup: CDR1 MNHEY, CDR2 SMNVEV (reference sequence). The CDR3 spells CASRQGAGSGNTIYF. Written as DNA, the CDR3 is TGTGCCAGCAGACAGGGGGCCGGCTCTGGAAACACCATATATTTT.

The rearrangement joins TRBV6-5 to TRBJ2-3; no clear D gene. Trimming left V 7 bases short and J 3 bases short, with 14 bases between. Per germline, CDR1 MNHEY and CDR2 SVGAGI. The CDR3 is 14 residues long. CDR3 DNA sequence: TGTGCCAGCAAGTCCATGGCCGGGACAGATACGCAGTATTTT. Residues: CASKSMAGTDTQYF.

The genes are TRBV6-6 and TRBJ2-7; 9 bases fit TRBD2. V shed 2 bases, J shed 6 bases, and the junction held 5 bases outside the gene matches. CDR1 MNHNY and CDR2 SVGAGI come from the germline V gene (reference sequence). This CDR3 has 14 residues. In nucleotides, the CDR3 is TGTGCCAGCAGTTACAAGCGGGGGGCCTCCGAGCAGTACTTC. Amino acid sequence: CASSYKRGASEQYF.

This clone has just a few counts. The V and J genes are TRBV28 and TRBJ2-7, with a weak D call TRBD1 (5 bases). This CDR3 is built from 11 residues. Germline CDR1 reads MDHEN; CDR2 reads SYDVKM. V gave up 7 bases and J gave up 12 bases, with 16 bases separating them. CDR3 region: CASTLWGEWYF. The CDR3 bases are TGTGCCAGCACCCTATGGGGCGAATGGTACTTC.

V and J are TRBV5-8 and TRBJ1-1; D gene uncertain. With 0 bases removed from V and 4 bases from J, the gap between germline ends came to 13 bases. The CDR3 spans 15 residues. Germline V gene data show CDR1 as SGHTS and CDR2 as YDEGEE. The CDR3 protein is CASSLAHSASTEAFF. In DNA, the CDR3 is TGTGCCAGCAGCTTGGCGCATTCTGCGAGCACTGAAGCTTTCTTT.

The gene calls are TRBV4-3 and TRBJ2-1, with D possibly TRBD1 on 5 matching bases. The V and J ends lost 4 bases and 6 bases respectively, with 10 bases between them. Germline CDR1 LGHNA, CDR2 YSLEER. This CDR3 contains 13 residues. This chain's CDR3 is CASSLERGNEQFF. For the CDR3, the DNA is TGCGCCAGCAGCCTGGAAAGGGGCAATGAGCAGTTCTTC.

The genes are TRBV7-9 and TRBJ1-3; D possibly corresponds to TRBD1 (5 bases). The germline CDR1 and CDR2 sequences are SEHNR and FQNEAQ (reference sequence). The CDR3 is 13 amino acids. V lost 6 bases and J 0 bases, leaving 6 bases between the germline ends. The CDR3 is CASRGLSGNTIYF. The CDR3 DNA reads TGTGCCAGCAGGGGGCTCTCTGGAAACACCATATATTTT.

This chain joins TRBV18 and TRBJ1-1, with D possibly matching TRBD1 (5 bases). The CDR3 runs 13 residues. Germline loops: CDR1 KGHSH, CDR2 LQKENI. The ends were cut back, 4 bases at V and 1 base at J, with 7 bases in the middle. CDR3 DNA sequence: TGTGCCAGCTCACGTGGACAGAACACTGAAGCTTTCTTT. It yields the protein CASSRGQNTEAFF.

This clone was recorded a few times. V is TRBV29-1 and J is TRBJ2-4; D is perhaps TRBD2 (5 bases). Trimming removed 0 bases at V and 10 bases at J, with 19 bases between. CDR1 and CDR2 (germline): SQVTM, ANQGSEA. CDR3 length: 15 amino acids. The CDR3 DNA reads TGCAGCGTTGAAGATCGAAGATCGAGGGCTGCGATTCAGTACTTC. This gives the protein CSVEDRRSRAAIQYF.

This chain links TRBV6-5 with TRBJ1-2; TRBD1 aligns across 8 bases. Trimming cost V 4 bases and J 6 bases; bases outside gene matches: 10. CDR1 and CDR2 from the germline V gene are MNHEY and SVGAGI. This CDR3 has 15 amino acids. CDR3 nucleotides: TGTGCCAGCAGTTTTCAGGGGGCAAACACGGATGGCTACACCTTC. It yields the protein CASSFQGANTDGYTF.